The clone carrying this TCR beta chain was detected a few times. The record originates from a study of graft-versus-host responses after intestinal transplantation. General study findings and limits: The presence of high graft-versus-host to host-versus-graft clonal ratios in allografts characterized patients with graft-donor T cell macrochimerism.

Only in-frame clones appear in the TCRdb table, and some are missing; sequencing was by immunoSEQ multiplex PCR. The sample has tens of thousands of clones, 50% to 60% seen once. The sample in question was alloreactive CD4+ T cells from a mixed lymphocyte reaction culture, obtained before intestinal transplant. Subset meaning: CFSE-low proliferating T cells sorted from roughly six-day pre-transplant mixed lymphocyte reaction (GvH or HvG direction). This clonotype originated in a human patient who received an intestinal transplant.

As DNA, the CDR3 is TGCGCCAGCAGTCAACGGACTAGCGGGCAGCAGTACTTC. Its protein product is CASSQRTSGQQYF. The chain combines TRBV23-1 with TRBJ2-7, with TRBD2 matching over 11 bases. TRBV23-1 is placed among ORFs of uncertain function. CDR3 length: 13 residues. V was clipped by 2 bases and J by 8 bases; unmatched bases: 2.